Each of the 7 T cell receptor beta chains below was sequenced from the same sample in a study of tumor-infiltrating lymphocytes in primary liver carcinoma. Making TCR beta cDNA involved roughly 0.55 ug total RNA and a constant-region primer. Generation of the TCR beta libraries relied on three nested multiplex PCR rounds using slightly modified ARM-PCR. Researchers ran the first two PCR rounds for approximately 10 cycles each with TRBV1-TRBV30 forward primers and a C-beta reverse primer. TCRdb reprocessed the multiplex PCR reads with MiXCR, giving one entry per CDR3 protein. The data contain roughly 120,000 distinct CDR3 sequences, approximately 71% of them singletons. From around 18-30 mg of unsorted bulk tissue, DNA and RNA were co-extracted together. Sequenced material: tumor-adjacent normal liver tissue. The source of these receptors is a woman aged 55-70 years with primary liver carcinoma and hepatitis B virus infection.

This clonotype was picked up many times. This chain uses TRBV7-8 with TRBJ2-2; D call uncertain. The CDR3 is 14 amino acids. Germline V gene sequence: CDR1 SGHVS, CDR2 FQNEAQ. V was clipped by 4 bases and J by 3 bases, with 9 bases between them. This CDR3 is CASSYSRDTGELFF. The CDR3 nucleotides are TGTGCCAGCAGCTATTCTAGGGACACCGGGGAGCTGTTTTTT.

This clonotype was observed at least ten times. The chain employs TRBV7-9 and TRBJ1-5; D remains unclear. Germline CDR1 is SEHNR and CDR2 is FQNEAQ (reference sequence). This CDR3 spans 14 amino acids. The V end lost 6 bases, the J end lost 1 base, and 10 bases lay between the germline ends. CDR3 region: CASSLAGSNQPQHF. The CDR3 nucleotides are TGTGCCAGCAGTTTGGCGGGAAGCAATCAGCCCCAGCATTTT.

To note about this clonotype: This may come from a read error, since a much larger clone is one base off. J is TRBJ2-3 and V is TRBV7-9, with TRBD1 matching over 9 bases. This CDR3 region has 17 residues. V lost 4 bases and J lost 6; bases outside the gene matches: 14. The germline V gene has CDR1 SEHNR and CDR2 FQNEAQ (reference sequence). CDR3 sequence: CASSSRCGDRAPDTQYF. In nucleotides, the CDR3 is TGTGCCAGCAGCTCTCGCTGTGGGGACAGGGCCCCGGATACGCAGTATTTT.

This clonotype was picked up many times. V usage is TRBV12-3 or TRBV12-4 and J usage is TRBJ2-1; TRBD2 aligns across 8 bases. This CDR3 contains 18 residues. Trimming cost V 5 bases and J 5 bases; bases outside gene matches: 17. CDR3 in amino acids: CASSAGGLRRRRNNEQFF. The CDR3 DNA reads TGTGCCAGCAGTGCGGGGGGCCTTCGGCGGCGTCGGAACAATGAGCAGTTCTTC.

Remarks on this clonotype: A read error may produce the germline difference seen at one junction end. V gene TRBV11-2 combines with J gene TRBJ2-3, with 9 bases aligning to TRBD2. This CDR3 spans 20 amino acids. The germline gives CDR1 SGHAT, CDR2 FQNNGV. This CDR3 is CASSLDLSGLAGEGIDAQYF. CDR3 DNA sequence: TGTGCCAGTAGCTTAGATCTAAGTGGGTTAGCGGGAGAAGGGATAGATGCGCAATATTTT.

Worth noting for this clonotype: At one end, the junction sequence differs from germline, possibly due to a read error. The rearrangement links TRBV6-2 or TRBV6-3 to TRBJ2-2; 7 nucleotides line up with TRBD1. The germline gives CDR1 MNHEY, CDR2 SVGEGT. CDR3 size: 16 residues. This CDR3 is CANSYRTGVNTGELFF. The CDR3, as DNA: TGTGCCAACAGTTACCGGACAGGAGTTAACACCGGGGAGCTGTTTTTT.

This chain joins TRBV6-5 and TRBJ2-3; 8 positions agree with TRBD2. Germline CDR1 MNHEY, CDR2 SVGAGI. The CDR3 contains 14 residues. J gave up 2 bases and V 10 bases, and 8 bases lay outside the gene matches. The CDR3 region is CAIGVSGATDTQYF. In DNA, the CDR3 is TGTGCCATTGGAGTTAGCGGGGCCACAGATACGCAGTATTTT.